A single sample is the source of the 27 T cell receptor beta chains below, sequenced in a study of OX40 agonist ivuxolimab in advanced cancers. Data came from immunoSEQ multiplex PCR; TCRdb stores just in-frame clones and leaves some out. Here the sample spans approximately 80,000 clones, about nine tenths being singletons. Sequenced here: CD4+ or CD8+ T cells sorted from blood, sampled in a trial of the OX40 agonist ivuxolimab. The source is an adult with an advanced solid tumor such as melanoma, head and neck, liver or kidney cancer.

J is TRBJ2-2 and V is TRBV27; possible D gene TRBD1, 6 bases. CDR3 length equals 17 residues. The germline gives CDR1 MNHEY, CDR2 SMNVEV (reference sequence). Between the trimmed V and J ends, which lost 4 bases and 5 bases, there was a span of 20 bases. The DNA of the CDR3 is TGTGCCAGCAGTTACCAGAGTGGGGGCAGGGGTACCGGGGAGCTGTTTTTT. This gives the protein CASSYQSGGRGTGELFF.

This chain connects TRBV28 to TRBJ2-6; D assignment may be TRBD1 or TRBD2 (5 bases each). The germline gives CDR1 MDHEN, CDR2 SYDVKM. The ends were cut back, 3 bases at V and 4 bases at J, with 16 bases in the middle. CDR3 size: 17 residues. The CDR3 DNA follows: TGTGCCAGCAGTTTCCCCCAGCGAGGGGTCGGGGCCAACGTCCTGACTTTC. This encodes CASSFPQRGVGANVLTF.

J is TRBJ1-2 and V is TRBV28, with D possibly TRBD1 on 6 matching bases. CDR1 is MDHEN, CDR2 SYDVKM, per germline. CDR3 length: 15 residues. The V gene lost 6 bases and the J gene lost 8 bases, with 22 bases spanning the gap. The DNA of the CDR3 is TGTGCCAGCAGCCGAGGGACATCGGACTTCAAAGGCTACACCTTC. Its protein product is CASSRGTSDFKGYTF.

The CDR3 DNA is TGTGCCAGCAGTTTTCCGAAGTATTTT. Translated, it gives CASSFPKYF. This chain uses TRBV28 with TRBJ2-3; D is unresolved. The germline gives CDR1 MDHEN, CDR2 SYDVKM. The germline V and J ends were trimmed by 3 bases and 13 bases, with 5 bases remaining between them. The CDR3 sequence is 9 residues long.

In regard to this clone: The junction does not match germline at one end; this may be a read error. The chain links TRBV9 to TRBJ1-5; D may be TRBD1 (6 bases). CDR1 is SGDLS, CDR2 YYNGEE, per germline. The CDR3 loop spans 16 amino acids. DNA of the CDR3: TGTGCCAGCAGCTCAAGCCAACAACAGGGCAACCAGCCCCAGCATTTT. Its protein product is CASSSSQQQGNQPQHF.

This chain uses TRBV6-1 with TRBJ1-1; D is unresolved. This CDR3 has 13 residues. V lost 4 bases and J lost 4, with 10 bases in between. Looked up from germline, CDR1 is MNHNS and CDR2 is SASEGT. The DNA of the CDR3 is TGTGCCAGCAGTGGAACCCGGAGCACTGAAGCTTTCTTT. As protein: CASSGTRSTEAFF.

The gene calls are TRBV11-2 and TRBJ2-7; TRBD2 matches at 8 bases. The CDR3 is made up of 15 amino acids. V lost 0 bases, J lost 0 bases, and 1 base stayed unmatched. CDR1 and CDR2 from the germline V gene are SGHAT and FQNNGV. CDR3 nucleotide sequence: TGTGCCAGCAGCTTAGAACGGGGGGGCTCCTACGAGCAGTACTTC. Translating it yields CASSLERGGSYEQYF.

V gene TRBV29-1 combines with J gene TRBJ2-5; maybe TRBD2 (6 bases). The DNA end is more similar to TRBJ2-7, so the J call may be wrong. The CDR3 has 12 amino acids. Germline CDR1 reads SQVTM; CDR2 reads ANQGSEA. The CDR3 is CSVGGNSYEQYF. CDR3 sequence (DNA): TGCAGCGTTGGCGGGAACTCCTACGAGCAGTACTTC.

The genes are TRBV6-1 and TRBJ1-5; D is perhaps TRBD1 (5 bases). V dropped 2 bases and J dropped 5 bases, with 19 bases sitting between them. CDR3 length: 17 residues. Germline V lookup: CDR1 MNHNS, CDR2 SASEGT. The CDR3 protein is CASSETLWGIRYQPQHF. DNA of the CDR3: TGTGCCAGCAGTGAAACCCTATGGGGGATACGTTATCAGCCCCAGCATTTT.

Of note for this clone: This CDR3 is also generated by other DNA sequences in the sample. The chain's CDR3 is CASSQGQGDGYTF. The CDR3 DNA is TGCGCCAGCAGCCAAGGACAGGGAGATGGCTACACCTTC. The chain has TRBV4-1 and TRBJ1-2; 7 bases align to TRBD1. After removal of 1 base from V and 6 bases from J, the junction contained 2 bases not matched to a gene. CDR1 is MGHRA, CDR2 YSYEKL, per germline. The CDR3 runs to 13 residues.

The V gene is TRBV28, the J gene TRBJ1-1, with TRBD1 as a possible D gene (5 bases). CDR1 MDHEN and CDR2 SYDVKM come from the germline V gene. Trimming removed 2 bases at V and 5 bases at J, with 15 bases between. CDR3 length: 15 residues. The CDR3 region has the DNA TGTGCCAGCAGTTTAAGTCCAGGGATGGGGACTGAAGCTTTCTTT. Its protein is CASSLSPGMGTEAFF.

This CDR3 reads CASSLAFSGSTDTQYF. The DNA of the CDR3 is TGTGCCAGCAGCTTAGCGTTTAGCGGATCCACAGATACGCAGTATTTT. The chain recombines TRBV7-9 with TRBJ2-3, with a possible D match to TRBD2 (6 bases). This CDR3 is 16 amino acids long. V dropped 0 bases and J dropped 2 bases, with 12 bases sitting between them. Germline V gene lookup returns CDR1 SEHNR and CDR2 FQNEAQ (reference sequence).

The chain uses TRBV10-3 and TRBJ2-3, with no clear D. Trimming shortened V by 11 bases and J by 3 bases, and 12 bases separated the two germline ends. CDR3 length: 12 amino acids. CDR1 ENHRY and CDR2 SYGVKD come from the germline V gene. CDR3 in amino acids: CAAALSTDTQYF. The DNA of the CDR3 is TGTGCCGCCGCATTATCAACAGATACGCAGTATTTT.

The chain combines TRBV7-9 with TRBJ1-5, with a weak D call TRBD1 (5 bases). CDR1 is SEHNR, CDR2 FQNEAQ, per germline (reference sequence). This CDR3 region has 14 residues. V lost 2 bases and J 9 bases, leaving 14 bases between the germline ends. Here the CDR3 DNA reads TGTGCCAGCAGCTTAAGACCAGGGTTTGGGCCCCAGCATTTT. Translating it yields CASSLRPGFGPQHF.

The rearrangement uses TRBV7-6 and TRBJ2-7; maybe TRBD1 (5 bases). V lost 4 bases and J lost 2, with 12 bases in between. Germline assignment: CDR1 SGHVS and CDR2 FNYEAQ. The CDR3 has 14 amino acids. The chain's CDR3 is CASSSKGHTYEQYF. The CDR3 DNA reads TGTGCCAGCAGCTCTAAAGGACATACCTACGAGCAGTACTTC.

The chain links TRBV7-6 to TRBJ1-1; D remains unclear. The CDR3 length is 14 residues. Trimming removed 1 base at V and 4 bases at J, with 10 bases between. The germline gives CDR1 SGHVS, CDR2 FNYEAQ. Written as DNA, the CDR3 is TGTGCCAGCAGCTTAGGGTTAGAAGGCACTGAAGCTTTCTTT. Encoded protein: CASSLGLEGTEAFF.

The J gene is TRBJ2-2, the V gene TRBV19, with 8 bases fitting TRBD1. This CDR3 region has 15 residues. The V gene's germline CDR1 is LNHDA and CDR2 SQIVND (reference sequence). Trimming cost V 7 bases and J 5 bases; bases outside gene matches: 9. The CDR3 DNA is TGTGCCAGTACCAACCGGGACAGGTCAACCGGGGAGCTGTTTTTT. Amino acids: CASTNRDRSTGELFF.

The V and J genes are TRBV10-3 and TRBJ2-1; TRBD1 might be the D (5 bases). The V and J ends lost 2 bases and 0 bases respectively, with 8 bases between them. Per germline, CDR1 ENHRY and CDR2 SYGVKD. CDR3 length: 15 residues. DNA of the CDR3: TGTGCCATCAGTGAGCCGACAGTCTCCTACAATGAGCAGTTCTTC. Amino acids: CAISEPTVSYNEQFF.

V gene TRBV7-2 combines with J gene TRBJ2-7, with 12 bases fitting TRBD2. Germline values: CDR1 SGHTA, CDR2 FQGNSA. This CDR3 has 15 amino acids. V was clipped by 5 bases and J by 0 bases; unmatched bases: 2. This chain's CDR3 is CASSPLAGGSYEQYF. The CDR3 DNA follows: TGTGCCAGCAGCCCACTAGCGGGAGGCTCCTACGAGCAGTACTTC. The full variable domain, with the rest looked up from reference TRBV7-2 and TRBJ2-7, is GAGVSQSPSNKVTEKGKDVELRCDPISGHTALYWYRQSLGQGLEFLIYFQGNSAPDKSGLPSDRFSAERTGGSVSTLTIQRTQQEDSAVYLCASSPLAGGSYEQYFGPGTRLTVT.

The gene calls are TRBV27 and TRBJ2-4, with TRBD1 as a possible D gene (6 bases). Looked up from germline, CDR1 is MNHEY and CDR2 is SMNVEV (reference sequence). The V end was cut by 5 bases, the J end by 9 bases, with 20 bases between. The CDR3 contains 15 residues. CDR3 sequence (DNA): TGTGCCAGCAGTGCCCCAGGGGCCCCGGTCGGCATTCAGTACTTC. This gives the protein CASSAPGAPVGIQYF.

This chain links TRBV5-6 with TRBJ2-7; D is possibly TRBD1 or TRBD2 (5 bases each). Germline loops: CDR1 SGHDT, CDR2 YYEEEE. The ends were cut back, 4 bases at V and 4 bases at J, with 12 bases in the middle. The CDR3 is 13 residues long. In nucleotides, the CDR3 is TGTGCCAGCAGCAAACGGGACGGATACGAGCAGTACTTC. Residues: CASSKRDGYEQYF.

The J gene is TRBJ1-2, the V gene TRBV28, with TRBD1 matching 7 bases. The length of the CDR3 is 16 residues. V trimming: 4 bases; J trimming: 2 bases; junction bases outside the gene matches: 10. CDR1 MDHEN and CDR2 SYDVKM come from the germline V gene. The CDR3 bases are TGTGCCAGCAGTTCCACCTCAGGGGGGGGGAACTATGGCTACACCTTC. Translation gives CASSSTSGGGNYGYTF.

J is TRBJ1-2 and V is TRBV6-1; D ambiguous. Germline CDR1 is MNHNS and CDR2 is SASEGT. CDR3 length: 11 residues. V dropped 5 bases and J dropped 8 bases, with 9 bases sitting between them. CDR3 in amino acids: CASSLARGYTF. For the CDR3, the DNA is TGTGCCAGCAGTCTAGCCCGGGGCTACACCTTC.

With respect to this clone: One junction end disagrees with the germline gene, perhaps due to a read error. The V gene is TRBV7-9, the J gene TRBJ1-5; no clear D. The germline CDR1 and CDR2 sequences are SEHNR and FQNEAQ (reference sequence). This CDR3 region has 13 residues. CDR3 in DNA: TGTGCCAGCAGCCCGGGTGGCAATCAGCTCCAGCATTTT. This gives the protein CASSPGGNQLQHF.

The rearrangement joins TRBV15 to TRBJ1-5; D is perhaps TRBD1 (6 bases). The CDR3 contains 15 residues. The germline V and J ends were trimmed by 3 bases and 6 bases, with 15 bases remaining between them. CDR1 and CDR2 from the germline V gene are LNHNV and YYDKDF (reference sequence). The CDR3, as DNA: TGTGCCACCAGCAGGGAAGGGACAATTGGTCAGCCCCAGCATTTT. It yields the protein CATSREGTIGQPQHF.

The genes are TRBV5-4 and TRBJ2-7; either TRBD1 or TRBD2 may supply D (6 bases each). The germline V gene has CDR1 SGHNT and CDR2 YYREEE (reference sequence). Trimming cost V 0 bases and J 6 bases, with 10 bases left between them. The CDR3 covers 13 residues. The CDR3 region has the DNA TGTGCCAGCAGCTTGGCGGGGGCAGCCGAGCAGTACTTC. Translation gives CASSLAGAAEQYF.

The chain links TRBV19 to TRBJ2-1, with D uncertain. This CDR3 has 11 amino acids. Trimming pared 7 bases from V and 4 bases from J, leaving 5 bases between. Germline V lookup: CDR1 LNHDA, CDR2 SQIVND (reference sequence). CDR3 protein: CASMAYNEQFF. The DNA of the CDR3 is TGTGCCAGTATGGCATACAATGAGCAGTTCTTC.